This T cell receptor (beta chain) stems from a study of cytomegalovirus exposure and HLA in healthy donors. In the study overall: Ancestry clustering placed 70% to 85% of some 400 genotyped donors in the Caucasian-associated cluster.

In regard to this clone: Antigen: not known.

The PCR used 60 Vbeta and 13 Jbeta primers. Generated by immunoSEQ multiplex PCR, the TCRdb table keeps only in-frame clones and is missing some. The sample holds 100,000 to 150,000 clones; less than 85% are singletons and the top ten take around 8.9%. Study-wide points: Associated with cytomegalovirus, according to the listing, were around 170 TCR beta chains. Accurate HLA-A and HLA-B prediction from TCR beta sequences was reported for most subjects.

From germline, CDR1 is SGDLS and CDR2 YYNGEE. CDR3 length equals 15 residues. The V end lost 4 bases, the J end lost 3 bases, and 11 bases lay between the germline ends. The receptor comes from a man aged 25 to 45 in good health and CMV-seropositive. Sample: PBMCs. This chain joins TRBV9 and TRBJ1-6, with D unclear. The CDR3 region is CASSLLGSYNSPLHF. CDR3 nucleotide sequence: TGTGCCAGCAGCCTACTGGGGAGCTATAATTCACCCCTCCACTTT.